A single sample is the source of the 15 T cell receptor beta chains below, sequenced in a study of CD8+ T cells in alopecia areata. cDNA serving as the sequencing template came from extracted, reverse transcribed RNA. TCRdb's copy holds only in-frame clones and misses some; the assay was immunoSEQ multiplex PCR. Of some 110,000 clones listed, roughly two fifths are singletons. Sequenced: CD4+ T cells sorted from blood. The receptors shown here come from a human donor with alopecia areata.

The V gene is TRBV5-1, the J gene TRBJ2-1; D not resolved. Trimming left V 5 bases short and J 1 base short, with 13 bases between. CDR1 is SGHRS and CDR2 is YFSETQ in the germline V gene. The CDR3 runs to 15 residues. As DNA, the CDR3 is TGCGCCAGCAGAAACCAGGCGGCATCCTACAATGAGCAGTTCTTC. Protein sequence: CASRNQAASYNEQFF.

This clone was counted between two and nine times. The rearrangement joins TRBV2 to TRBJ1-6, with D perhaps TRBD1 (6 bases). Trimming removed 6 bases from V and 9 bases from J, with 24 bases in between. Germline V gene lookup returns CDR1 SNHLY and CDR2 FYNNEI. This CDR3 has 17 amino acids. The CDR3 sequence is CASSANSRRGPASPLHF. In nucleotides, the CDR3 is TGTGCCAGCAGCGCAAACAGTCGTCGGGGGCCGGCTTCACCCCTCCACTTT.

This clone has only a few counts. Here the CDR3 reads CAWSGGGGDTQYF. The CDR3 DNA follows: TGTGCCTGGAGTGGGGGAGGGGGAGATACGCAGTATTTT. The rearrangement joins TRBV30 to TRBJ2-3; a weak D match, TRBD2 (7 bases). Germline V CDR1 and CDR2: GTSNPN, SVGIG (reference sequence). The ends were cut back, 1 base at V and 5 bases at J, with 10 bases in the middle. This CDR3 has 13 amino acids. Using reference TRBV30 and TRBJ2-3 for the parts outside the CDR3, the full variable domain is SQTIHQWPATLVQPVGSPLSLECTVEGTSNPNLYWYRQAAGRGLQLLFYSVGIGQISSEVPQNLSASRPQDRQFILSSKKLLLSDSGFYLCAWSGGGGDTQYFGPGTRLTVL.

CDR3 protein: CASSYPGLLFAGEQFF. The CDR3 coding sequence is TGTGCCAGCAGTTACCCCGGGCTCCTCTTTGCGGGCGAGCAGTTCTTC. The V and J genes are TRBV9 and TRBJ2-1, with a possible D match to TRBD2 (5 bases). This CDR3 region has 16 residues. CDR1 is SGDLS, CDR2 YYNGEE, per germline. Trimming took 5 bases from V and 10 from J, leaving 25 bases between them.

The chain recombines TRBV29-1 with TRBJ2-3, with TRBD2 identical over 7 bases. The CDR3 has 16 amino acids. The trim removed 3 bases at V and 5 bases at J, leaving 14 bases unmatched. Looked up from germline, CDR1 is SQVTM and CDR2 is ANQGSEA. The chain's CDR3 is CSVEGRDLAVGDTQYF. The CDR3 coding sequence is TGCAGCGTTGAGGGCCGGGATCTAGCGGTAGGAGATACGCAGTATTTT.

This clone showed up just a few times. This rearrangement joins TRBV7-2 to TRBJ2-7; TRBD2 agrees at 11 bases. Germline CDR1 SGHTA, CDR2 FQGNSA. The junction had 3 bases not matched to a gene; V was cut back by 3 bases and J by 5 bases. CDR3 length: 14 amino acids. Here the CDR3 DNA reads TGTGCCAGCAGCTTGGGACTAGCGGCCGACGAGCAGTACTTC. This sequence encodes CASSLGLAADEQYF.

The chain uses TRBV5-1 and TRBJ2-5; D is unresolved. The CDR3 is 12 residues long. Germline CDR1 is SGHRS and CDR2 is YFSETQ. V was clipped by 1 base and J by 4 bases, with 5 bases between them. DNA of the CDR3: TGCGCCAGCAGCTTGCCGGCAGAGACCCAGTACTTC. The encoded protein is CASSLPAETQYF. The entire variable domain, with the rest obtained from reference TRBV5-1 and TRBJ2-5, is as follows: KAGVTQTPRYLIKTRGQQVTLSCSPISGHRSVSWYQQTPGQGLQFLFEYFSETQRNKGNFPGRFSGRQFSNSRSEMNVSTLELGDSALYLCASSLPAETQYFGPGTRLLVL.

The chain employs TRBV29-1 and TRBJ2-2, with D tentatively TRBD1 (6 bases). CDR3 length: 14 amino acids. V lost 7 bases, J lost 0 bases, and 12 bases lay in between. CDR1 is SQVTM and CDR2 is ANQGSEA in the germline V gene. Here the CDR3 reads CSGTGTPNTGELFF. The CDR3 coding sequence is TGCAGCGGGACCGGGACACCGAACACCGGGGAGCTGTTTTTT.

Only a few counts were recorded for this clone. The gene calls are TRBV7-9 and TRBJ2-5; D unclear. Trimming pared 2 bases from V and 5 bases from J, leaving 9 bases between. The germline V gene has CDR1 SEHNR and CDR2 FQNEAQ (reference sequence). This CDR3 is 13 amino acids long. CDR3 bases: TGTGCCAGCAGCTTATCTCGCCTTGAGACCCAGTACTTC. It specifies CASSLSRLETQYF. Full variable domain (outside the CDR3, taken from reference TRBV7-9 and TRBJ2-5): DTGVSQNPRHKITKRGQNVTFRCDPISEHNRLYWYRQTLGQGPEFLTYFQNEAQLEKSRLLSDRFSAERPKGSFSTLEIQRTEQGDSAMYLCASSLSRLETQYFGPGTRLLVL.

This chain uses TRBV25-1 with TRBJ2-4; D is unresolved. The CDR3 extends over 12 amino acids. V lost 1 base, J lost 8 bases, and 6 bases lay in between. CDR1 is MGHDK, CDR2 SYGVNS, per germline. The CDR3 DNA reads as TGTGCCAGCAGTGAATCGTACGACATTCAGTACTTC. As protein: CASSESYDIQYF.

As concerns this clone: Within the sample, other DNA sequences also encode this same CDR3. The chain recombines TRBV5-1 with TRBJ2-3; D remains unclear. Germline V gene lookup returns CDR1 SGHRS and CDR2 YFSETQ. V was pared by 0 bases and J by 4 bases, with 3 bases between. The CDR3 length is 12 residues. The CDR3 loop reads CASSLAADTQYF. The CDR3 DNA sequence: TGCGCCAGCAGCTTGGCTGCAGATACGCAGTATTTT.

This clone was detected once. The gene calls are TRBV30 and TRBJ1-2; D perhaps matches TRBD1 (5 bases). Germline V CDR1 and CDR2: GTSNPN, SVGIG (reference sequence). V lost 2 bases, J lost 4 bases, and 8 bases lay in between. The CDR3 is made up of 12 amino acids. This CDR3 reads CAWSTGSYGYTF. The CDR3 bases are TGTGCCTGGAGTACAGGTTCCTATGGCTACACCTTC.

This clone was picked up one time. The chain links TRBV6-6 to TRBJ2-5; 7 positions match TRBD2. Germline trimming cut 4 bases from V and 3 bases from J; bases unmatched to any gene: 2. Germline V gene lookup returns CDR1 MNHNY and CDR2 SVGAGI (reference sequence). This CDR3 has 13 amino acids. CDR3 region: CASSWGGEETQYF. Here the CDR3 DNA reads TGTGCCAGCAGTTGGGGAGGGGAAGAGACCCAGTACTTC.

The chain has TRBV7-8 and TRBJ2-5; possibly TRBD1 for D (6 bases). Germline-derived CDR1 and CDR2 are SGHVS and FQNEAQ. V was cut by 5 bases and J by 2 bases, with 15 bases left in between. The CDR3 is 15 residues long. The CDR3 is CASSQTGTPQETQYF. The CDR3 coding sequence is TGTGCCAGCAGCCAAACGGGGACACCTCAAGAGACCCAGTACTTC. The full variable domain, rest sourced from reference TRBV7-8 and TRBJ2-5, is GAGVSQSPRYKVAKRGQDVALRCDPISGHVSLFWYQQALGQGPEFLTYFQNEAQLDKSGLPSDRFFAERPEGSVSTLKIQRTQQEDSAVYLCASSQTGTPQETQYFGPGTRLLVL.

This clone was picked up one time. The J gene is TRBJ2-5, the V gene TRBV11-2; D is unclear. The CDR3 consists of 15 residues. From germline, CDR1 is SGHAT and CDR2 FQNNGV. V lost 5 bases to trimming and J lost 1 base, with 14 bases between them. In DNA form, the CDR3 reads TGTGCCAGCAGCCCAGAGACCGGCGTCCAAGAGACCCAGTACTTC. It encodes CASSPETGVQETQYF.